This T cell receptor beta chain was recovered during a study of CD8 T cells in Susac syndrome. Random hexamers were used to reverse transcribe an amount of about 0.45 to 1 ug RNA. One entry per CDR3 protein, called by TCRdb with MiXCR from the immunoSEQ multiplex PCR reads. The sample shows approximately 150,000 distinct CDR3 sequences, 80% to 95% of them seen only once. Trimming took off 3 bases at V and 4 bases at J, with 16 bases between the two ends. Germline assignment: CDR1 SGHRS and CDR2 YFSETQ. CDR3 length: 15 residues. CD8+ and CD4+ T cells from blood underwent TCR beta sequencing, which was carried out in a high-throughput format.

The V and J genes are TRBV5-1 and TRBJ2-5, with TRBD1 as a possible D gene (5 bases). What was sequenced was CD4+ T cells from PBMCs. The TCR sequence derives from a human donor in good health. CDR3 in DNA: TGCGCCAGCAGCTCCAAGGGGCTATTCTTAGAGACCCAGTACTTC. The encoded protein is CASSSKGLFLETQYF.